A selection of T cell receptor beta chains follows, all from one sample in a study of cytomegalovirus exposure and HLA in healthy donors. Generated by immunoSEQ multiplex PCR, the TCRdb table keeps only in-frame clones and is missing some. The repertoire holds fewer than 250,000 clones, approximately 81% seen once, with approximately 2.9% in the top ten. The specimen was PBMCs. These receptors all stem from a man aged 25 to 40 in good health and CMV-seronegative. Each CDR3 is given with its conserved first and last residue. A D gene is named only where the DNA matches it firmly. Only part of the rows carry a size: once, few, many, or a class if the clone is expanded.

size: once; D: TRBD1; V: TRBV6-5; J: TRBJ2-7; CDR3: CASRSPGQGSYEQYF; DNA: TGTGCCAGCAGGTCGCCCGGACAGGGCTCCTACGAGCAGTACTTC
size: NA; D: NA; V: TRBV4-1; J: TRBJ2-3; CDR3: CASSPGRSDTQYF; DNA: TGCGCCAGCAGCCCTGGCCGTAGCGATACGCAGTATTTT
size: NA; D: TRBD1; V: TRBV28; J: TRBJ1-1; CDR3: CASSGGQLNTEAFF; DNA: TGTGCCAGCAGCGGGGGACAGCTGAACACTGAAGCTTTCTTT
size: NA; D: TRBD1; V: TRBV2; J: TRBJ2-7; CDR3: CASSERTGRSYEQYF; DNA: TGTGCCAGCAGTGAAAGGACAGGGCGATCCTACGAGCAGTACTTC
size: NA; D: TRBD2; V: TRBV2; J: TRBJ2-7; CDR3: CASSERASGGNYEQYF; DNA: TGTGCCAGCAGTGAACGGGCTAGCGGGGGGAACTACGAGCAGTACTTC
size: NA; D: NA; V: TRBV9; J: TRBJ1-2; CDR3: CASSVVQSPAGGYTF; DNA: TGTGCCAGCAGCGTAGTTCAGTCGCCCGCGGGTGGCTACACCTTC
size: NA; D: TRBD2; V: TRBV18; J: TRBJ2-7; CDR3: CASSPGLAGGIGEQYF; DNA: TGTGCCAGCTCACCAGGACTAGCGGGGGGGATAGGCGAGCAGTACTTC
size: NA; D: NA; V: TRBV28; J: TRBJ1-4; CDR3: CASSRGKLFF; DNA: TGTGCCAGCAGTCGGGGAAAACTGTTTTTT
size: NA; D: TRBD2; V: TRBV6-4; J: TRBJ2-1; CDR3: CASSSGGLNEQFF; DNA: TGTGCCAGTTCTAGCGGGGGGCTTAATGAGCAGTTCTTC
size: NA; D: TRBD2; V: TRBV6-5; J: TRBJ2-5; CDR3: CASSLRLATETQYF; DNA: TGTGCCAGCAGTCTACGACTAGCTACGGAGACCCAGTACTTC
size: NA; D: TRBD1; V: TRBV7-8; J: TRBJ2-5; CDR3: CASSWGQGSETQYF; DNA: TGTGCCAGCAGCTGGGGACAGGGTTCGGAGACCCAGTACTTC
size: few; D: NA; V: TRBV28; J: TRBJ2-3; CDR3: CASSRTMSTDTQYF; DNA: TGTGCCAGCAGCCGGACTATGAGCACAGATACGCAGTATTTT
size: NA; D: TRBD1; V: TRBV7-9; J: TRBJ2-6; CDR3: CASSGGQGAGASVLTF; DNA: TGTGCCAGCAGCGGGGGACAGGGTGCAGGGGCCAGCGTCCTGACTTTC
size: NA; D: NA; V: TRBV25-1; J: TRBJ1-1; CDR3: CASSFRGGSGNTEAFF; DNA: TGTGCCAGCAGTTTCAGGGGCGGCTCGGGGAACACTGAAGCTTTCTTT
size: NA; D: NA; V: TRBV6-1; J: TRBJ2-3; CDR3: CASSELTGTSDTQYF; DNA: TGTGCCAGCAGTGAACTAACCGGGACATCAGATACGCAGTATTTT
size: once; D: TRBD1; V: TRBV6-1; J: TRBJ1-2; CDR3: CASSHLGTGAGYTF; DNA: TGTGCCAGCAGTCACCTGGGGACAGGGGCTGGCTACACCTTC
size: NA; D: TRBD1; V: TRBV9; J: TRBJ2-7; CDR3: CASSSGTGAYEQYF; DNA: TGTGCCAGCAGCAGCGGGACAGGGGCCTACGAGCAGTACTTC
size: NA; D: TRBD1; V: TRBV2; J: TRBJ2-7; CDR3: CASAGQGIDEQYF; DNA: TGTGCCAGCGCGGGACAGGGTATCGACGAGCAGTACTTC